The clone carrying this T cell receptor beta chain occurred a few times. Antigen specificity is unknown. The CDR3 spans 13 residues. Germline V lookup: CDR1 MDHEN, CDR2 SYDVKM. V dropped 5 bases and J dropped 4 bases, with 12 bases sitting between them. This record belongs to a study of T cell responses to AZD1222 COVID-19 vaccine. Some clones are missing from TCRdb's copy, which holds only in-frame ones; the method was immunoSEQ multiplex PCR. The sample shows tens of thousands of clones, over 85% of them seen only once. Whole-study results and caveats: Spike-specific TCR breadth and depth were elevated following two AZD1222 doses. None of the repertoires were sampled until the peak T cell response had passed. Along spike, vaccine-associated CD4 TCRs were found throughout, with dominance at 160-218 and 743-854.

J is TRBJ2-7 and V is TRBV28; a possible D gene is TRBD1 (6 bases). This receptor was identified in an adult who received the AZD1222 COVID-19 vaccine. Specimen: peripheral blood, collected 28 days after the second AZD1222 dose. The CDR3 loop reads CASSNRQVYEQYF. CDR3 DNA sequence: TGTGCCAGCAGTAACAGACAGGTTTACGAGCAGTACTTC.